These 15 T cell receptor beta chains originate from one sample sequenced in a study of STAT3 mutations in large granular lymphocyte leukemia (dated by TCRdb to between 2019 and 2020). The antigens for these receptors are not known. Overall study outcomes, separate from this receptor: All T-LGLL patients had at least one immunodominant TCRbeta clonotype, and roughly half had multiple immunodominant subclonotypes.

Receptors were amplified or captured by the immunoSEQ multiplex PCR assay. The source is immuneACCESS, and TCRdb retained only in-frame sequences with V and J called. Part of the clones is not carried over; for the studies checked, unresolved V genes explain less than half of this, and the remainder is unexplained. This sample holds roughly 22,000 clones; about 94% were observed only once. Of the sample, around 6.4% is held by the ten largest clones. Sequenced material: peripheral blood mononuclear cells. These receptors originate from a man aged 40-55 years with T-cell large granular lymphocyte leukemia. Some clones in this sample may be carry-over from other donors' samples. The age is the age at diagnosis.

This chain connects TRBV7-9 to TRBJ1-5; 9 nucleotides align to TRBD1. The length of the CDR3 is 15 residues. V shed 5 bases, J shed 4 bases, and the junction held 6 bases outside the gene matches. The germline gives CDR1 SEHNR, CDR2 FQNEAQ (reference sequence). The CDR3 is CASSQGQGLNQPQHF. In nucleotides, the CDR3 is TGTGCCAGCAGCCAGGGACAGGGTTTAAATCAGCCCCAGCATTTT.

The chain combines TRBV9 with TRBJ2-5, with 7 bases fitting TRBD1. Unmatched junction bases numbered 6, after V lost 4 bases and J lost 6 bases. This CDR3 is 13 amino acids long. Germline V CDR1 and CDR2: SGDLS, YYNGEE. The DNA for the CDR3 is TGTGCCAGCAGCCCCGACAGGGCACAGACCCAGTACTTC. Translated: CASSPDRAQTQYF. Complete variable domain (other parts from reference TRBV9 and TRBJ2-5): DSGVTQTPKHLITATGQRVTLRCSPRSGDLSVYWYQQSLDQGLQFLIQYYNGEERAKGNILERFSAQQFPDLHSELNLSSLELGDSALYFCASSPDRAQTQYFGPGTRLLVL.

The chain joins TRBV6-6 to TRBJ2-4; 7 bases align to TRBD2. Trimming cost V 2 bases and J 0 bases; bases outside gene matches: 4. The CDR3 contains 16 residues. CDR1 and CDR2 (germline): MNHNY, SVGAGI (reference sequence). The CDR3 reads CASSYRGGLAKNIQYF. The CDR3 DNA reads TGTGCCAGCAGTTACCGCGGGGGTCTAGCCAAAAACATTCAGTACTTC.

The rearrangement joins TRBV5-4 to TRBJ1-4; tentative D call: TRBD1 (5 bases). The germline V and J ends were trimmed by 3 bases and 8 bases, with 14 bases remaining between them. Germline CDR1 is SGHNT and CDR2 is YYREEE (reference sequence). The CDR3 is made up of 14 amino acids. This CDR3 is CASSSDSWDEKLFF. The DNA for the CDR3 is TGTGCCAGCAGCTCTGACTCTTGGGACGAAAAACTGTTTTTT.

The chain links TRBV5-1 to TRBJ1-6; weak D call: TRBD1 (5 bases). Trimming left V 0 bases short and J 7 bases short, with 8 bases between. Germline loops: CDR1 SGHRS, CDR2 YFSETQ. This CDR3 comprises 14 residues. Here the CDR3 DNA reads TGCGCCAGCAGCTTGGGGGGCGAAAATTCACCCCTCCACTTT. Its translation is CASSLGGENSPLHF.

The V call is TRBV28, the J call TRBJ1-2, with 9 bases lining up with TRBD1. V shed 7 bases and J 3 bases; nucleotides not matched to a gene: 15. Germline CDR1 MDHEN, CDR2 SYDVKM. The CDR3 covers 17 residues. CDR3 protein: CASTLFRDREQDYGYTF. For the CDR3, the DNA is TGTGCCAGCACCCTTTTCCGGGACAGGGAACAAGACTATGGCTACACCTTC.

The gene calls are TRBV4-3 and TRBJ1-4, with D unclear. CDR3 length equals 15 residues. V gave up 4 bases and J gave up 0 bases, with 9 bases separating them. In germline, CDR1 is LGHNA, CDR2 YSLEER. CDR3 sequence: CASSRVSATNEKLFF. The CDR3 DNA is TGCGCCAGCAGCCGGGTGTCGGCAACTAATGAAAAACTGTTTTTT.

This CDR3 reads CASSLGASTDTQYF. The CDR3 DNA is TGCGCCAGCAGCTTGGGAGCTAGCACAGATACGCAGTATTTT. V usage is TRBV5-1 and J usage is TRBJ2-3, with D hard to call. Germline CDR1 reads SGHRS; CDR2 reads YFSETQ. CDR3 length: 14 amino acids. V was trimmed by 0 bases and J by 0 bases, leaving 5 bases between them.

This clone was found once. The CDR3: CAWGVARQKLFF. The CDR3, as DNA: TGTGCCTGGGGCGTGGCCCGCCAAAAACTGTTTTTT. V usage is TRBV30 and J usage is TRBJ1-4; D uncertain. Trimming took off 5 bases at V and 9 bases at J, with 13 bases between the two ends. CDR1 and CDR2 from the germline V gene are GTSNPN and SVGIG (reference sequence). This CDR3 region has 12 residues. Filled out from reference TRBV30 and TRBJ1-4, the complete variable domain reads SQTIHQWPATLVQPVGSPLSLECTVEGTSNPNLYWYRQAAGRGLQLLFYSVGIGQISSEVPQNLSASRPQDRQFILSSKKLLLSDSGFYLCAWGVARQKLFFGSGTQLSVL.

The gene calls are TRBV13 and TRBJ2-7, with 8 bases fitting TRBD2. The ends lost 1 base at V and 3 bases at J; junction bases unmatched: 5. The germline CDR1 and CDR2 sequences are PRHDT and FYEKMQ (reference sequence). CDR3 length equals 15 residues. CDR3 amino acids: CASSLAGGLSYEQYF. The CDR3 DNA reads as TGTGCCAGCAGCTTAGCGGGGGGGCTAAGCTACGAGCAGTACTTC. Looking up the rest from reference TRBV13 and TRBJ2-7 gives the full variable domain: AAGVIQSPRHLIKEKRETATLKCYPIPRHDTVYWYQQGPGQDPQFLISFYEKMQSDKGSIPDRFSAQQFSDYHSELNMSSLELGDSALYFCASSLAGGLSYEQYFGPGTRLTVT.

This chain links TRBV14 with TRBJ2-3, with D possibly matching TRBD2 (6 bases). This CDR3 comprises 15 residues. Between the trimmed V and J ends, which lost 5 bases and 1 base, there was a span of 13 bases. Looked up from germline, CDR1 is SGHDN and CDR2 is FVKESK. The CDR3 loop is CASSKARGGTDTQYF. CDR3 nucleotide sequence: TGTGCCAGCAGCAAAGCCCGCGGGGGCACAGATACGCAGTATTTT.

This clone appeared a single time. CDR3 residues: CASSLTGNTEAFF. CDR3 sequence (DNA): TGCGCCAGCAGCCTGACAGGGAACACTGAAGCTTTCTTT. The V call is TRBV5-1, the J call TRBJ1-1; TRBD1 is a possible D gene (6 bases). Germline V gives CDR1 SGHRS, CDR2 YFSETQ. This CDR3 comprises 13 residues. With 4 bases removed from V and 1 base from J, the gap between germline ends came to 8 bases.

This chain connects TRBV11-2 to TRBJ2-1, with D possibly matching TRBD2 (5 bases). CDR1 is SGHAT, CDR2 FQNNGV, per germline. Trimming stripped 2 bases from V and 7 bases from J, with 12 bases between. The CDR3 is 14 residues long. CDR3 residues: CASSLSLARNEQFF. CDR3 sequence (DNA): TGTGCCAGCAGCTTAAGTCTAGCAAGAAATGAGCAGTTCTTC.

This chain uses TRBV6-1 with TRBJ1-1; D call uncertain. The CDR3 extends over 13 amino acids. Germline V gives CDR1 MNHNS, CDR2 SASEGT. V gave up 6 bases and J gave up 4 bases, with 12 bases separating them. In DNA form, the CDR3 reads TGTGCCAGCAGCGCGGGAGGGAGCACTGAAGCTTTCTTT. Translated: CASSAGGSTEAFF.

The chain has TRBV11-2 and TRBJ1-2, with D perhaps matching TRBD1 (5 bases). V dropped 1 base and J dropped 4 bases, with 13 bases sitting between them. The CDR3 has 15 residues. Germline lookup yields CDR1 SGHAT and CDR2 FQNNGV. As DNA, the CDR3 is TGTGCCAGCAGCTTAGTTCAGGGTGGGGGCTATGGCTACACCTTC. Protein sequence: CASSLVQGGGYGYTF.